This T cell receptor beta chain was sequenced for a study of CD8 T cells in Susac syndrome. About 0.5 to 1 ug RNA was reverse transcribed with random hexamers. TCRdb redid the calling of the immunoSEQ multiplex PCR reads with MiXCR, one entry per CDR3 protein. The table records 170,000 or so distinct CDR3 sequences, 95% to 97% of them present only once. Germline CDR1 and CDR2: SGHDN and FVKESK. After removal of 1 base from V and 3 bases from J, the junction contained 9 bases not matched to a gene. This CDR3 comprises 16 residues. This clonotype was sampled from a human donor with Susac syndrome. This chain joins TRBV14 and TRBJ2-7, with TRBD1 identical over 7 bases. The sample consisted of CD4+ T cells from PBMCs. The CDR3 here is CASSQGFVTGNYEQYV. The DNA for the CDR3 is TGTGCCAGCAGCCAAGGATTCGTGACAGGGAACTACGAGCAGTACGTC.